In its sample, the clone carrying this TCR beta chain was seen many times. iRepertoire HTBI primers and Arm-PCR of CDR3 regions built TCR beta libraries. One entry per CDR3 protein results from TCRdb running MiXCR on the multiplex PCR reads. Here the sample spans 350,000 to 550,000 distinct CDR3 sequences, about a sixth being singletons. The data were taken from a study of regulatory T cells in long-lasting Graves disease. Described time point: newly diagnosed GD, antithyroid drugs for less than 3 months. From RNA extracted from PBMCs, the TCR library was made. These same data were also listed under a study on T cells in Graves' hyperthyroidism and ophthalmopathy. Per that study: The TCR CDR3 first-round RT-PCR relied on the HTBI primer set.

Here the sequenced sample was peripheral blood mononuclear cells (PBMCs), taken at new diagnosis, from a patient treated with antithyroid drugs. This sequence was found in a woman aged 18-29 years with Graves disease.

CDR3 DNA: TGTGCCAGCAGTCTCGAGCGGAGCGGGCCTTACAATGAGCAGTTCTTC. This encodes CASSLERSGPYNEQFF. The rearrangement joins TRBV28 to TRBJ2-1, with D possibly TRBD2 on 6 matching bases. The CDR3 consists of 16 residues. CDR1 is MDHEN, CDR2 SYDVKM, per germline. V was clipped by 5 bases and J by 4 bases, with 18 bases between them. The variable domain in full, completed from reference TRBV28 and TRBJ2-1, reads DVKVTQSSRYLVKRTGEKVFLECVQDMDHENMFWYRQDPGLGLRLIYFSYDVKMKEKGDIPEGYSVSREKKERFSLILESASTNQTSMYLCASSLERSGPYNEQFFGPGTRLTVL.